A selection of T cell receptor beta chains follows, all from one sample in a study of cytomegalovirus exposure and HLA in healthy donors. Measured with immunoSEQ multiplex PCR; TCRdb has only the in-frame clones, and not every one. Of some 270,000 clones in the sample, 80% to 95% were seen once. Sequenced sample: PBMCs. The receptors shown here come from a girl aged 2-10 years in good health and CMV-seronegative. Each CDR3 is given with its conserved first and last residue. Each record gives: V gene, J gene, clone size, D gene, CDR3 DNA, CDR3 protein. A D gene is named only where the DNA matches it firmly. The size of a clone is reported for some rows only, either as once, few or many, or as a class for expanded clones.

TRBV19	TRBJ1-5	few	TRBD1	TGTGCCGGAGCAAAGGACAGGGGGAATCAGCCCCAGCATTTT	CAGAKDRGNQPQHF
TRBV27	TRBJ1-5	NA	NA	TGTGCCAGCAGTCCGCTGGGGGGAATACAGCCCCAGCATTTT	CASSPLGGIQPQHF
TRBV27	TRBJ1-5	NA	NA	TGTGCCAGCAGTGCAATCCAGGGCAATCAGCCCCAGCATTTT	CASSAIQGNQPQHF
TRBV4-1	TRBJ2-3	once	TRBD2	TGCGCCAGCAGCCCTGCGGGAGGAGATACGCAGTATTTT	CASSPAGGDTQYF
TRBV28	TRBJ2-2	NA	TRBD1	TGTGCCAGCAGGACGGACAGGGAATGGACCGGGGAGCTGTTTTTT	CASRTDREWTGELFF
TRBV6-6	TRBJ1-2	NA	NA	TGTGCCAGCAGTAGGACAAGACCTAACTATGGCTACACCTTC	CASSRTRPNYGYTF
TRBV30	TRBJ1-1	NA	NA	TGTGCCTGGGGACAGACGGGCACTGAAGCTTTCTTT	CAWGQTGTEAFF
TRBV5-4	TRBJ2-1	NA	TRBD2	TGTGCCAGCAGCTCCCAAGCGGGAGGCTCCTACAATGAGCAGTTCTTC	CASSSQAGGSYNEQFF
TRBV27	TRBJ2-1	few	NA	TGTGCCAGCAGTTTTGCCGGGTACGATGAGCAGTTCTTC	CASSFAGYDEQFF
TRBV11-2	TRBJ2-1	NA	NA	TGTGCCAGCAGCTCGGGATTAGCGGCCCTTTACAATGAGCAGTTCTTC	CASSSGLAALYNEQFF
TRBV10-3	TRBJ1-1	NA	NA	TGTGCCATCAGCAACGACACCCCCGGGGCTGAAGCTTTCTTT	CAISNDTPGAEAFF
TRBV6-5	TRBJ1-1	NA	NA	TGTGCCAGCAGTTACGGTACAGCAACTTGGAACACTGAAGCTTTCTTT	CASSYGTATWNTEAFF
TRBV9	TRBJ2-1	NA	TRBD2	TGTGCCAGCAGCGTAGCCAGCGGGGGGGCCCATGAGCAGTTCTTC	CASSVASGGAHEQFF
TRBV7-9	TRBJ2-1	NA	TRBD2	TGTGCCAGCAGCTACAGCGGGGCGGGGGATGAGCAGTTCTTC	CASSYSGAGDEQFF
TRBV4-1	TRBJ2-7	NA	TRBD1	TGCGCCAGCAGCCATGTCGGGACAGGGGGCTACGAGCAGTACTTC	CASSHVGTGGYEQYF
TRBV19	TRBJ1-5	NA	TRBD1	TGTGCCAGTAGTATCCAGGGACAGGGCTTGATGGGCAATCAGCCCCAGCATTTT	CASSIQGQGLMGNQPQHF
TRBV6-1	TRBJ1-4	NA	TRBD1	TGTGCCAGCAGTGAGACAGGGGGAGATGAAAAACTGTTTTTT	CASSETGGDEKLFF
TRBV10-1	TRBJ1-1	NA	TRBD1	TGCGCCAGCACCGAGGGGGGACAGTTCTGGGCTTTCTTT	CASTEGGQFWAFF
TRBV5-4	TRBJ2-2	NA	TRBD2	TGTGCCAGCAGCTCGGGACTAGCGGGAGTCGTCACCGGGGAGCTGTTTTTT	CASSSGLAGVVTGELFF
TRBV5-6	TRBJ2-1	few	NA	TGTGCCAGCGGACAAGGGGAAGTAGGTGAGCAGTTCTTC	CASGQGEVGEQFF